One sample yielded the 15 T cell receptor beta chains listed below, sequenced in a study of a mutant IDH1 vaccine in newly diagnosed glioma. Produced via immunoSEQ multiplex PCR; TCRdb's table is partial and in-frame only. Here the sample spans 55,000 to 70,000 clones, 70% to 90% being singletons. Specified time point: baseline, week 1 (first vaccination visit). The sample's treatment: pre-vaccination baseline after standard-of-care therapy. Sequences were derived from PBMCs, sampled from a glioma patient treated with radiotherapy, temozolomide or both. The origin of the receptors is a man younger than 45 with glioma.

J is TRBJ2-2 and V is TRBV2; D remains unclear. The germline V gene encodes CDR1 SNHLY and CDR2 FYNNEI. The length of the CDR3 is 13 residues. With 5 bases removed from V and 7 bases from J, the gap between germline ends came to 11 bases. CDR3 in DNA: TGTGCCAGCAGTTTAGGAGCCGGCGGGGAGCTGTTTTTT. It specifies CASSLGAGGELFF.

Of note for this clone: The same CDR3 arises from other DNA sequences in this sample as well. The V call is TRBV7-9, the J call TRBJ1-3; D is unclear. Per germline, CDR1 SEHNR and CDR2 FQNEAQ (reference sequence). V shed 5 bases and J shed 0 bases, with 14 bases lying between them. This CDR3 has 16 amino acids. The CDR3 here is CASSPGGKSSGNTIYF. In nucleotides, the CDR3 is TGTGCCAGCAGCCCGGGAGGCAAGAGCTCTGGAAACACCATATATTTT.

The rearrangement joins TRBV6-1 to TRBJ1-6, with no clear D. Germline V gene data show CDR1 as MNHNS and CDR2 as SASEGT. V dropped 6 bases and J dropped 9 bases, with 21 bases sitting between them. The CDR3 covers 16 residues. The CDR3 nucleotides read TGTGCCAGCAGCGAAACCACCCCCTGGGCGGTTTCACCCCTCCACTTT. This encodes CASSETTPWAVSPLHF.

The table lists this clone with a count of one. V and J are TRBV7-9 and TRBJ2-3, with TRBD2 identical over 13 bases. Per germline, CDR1 SEHNR and CDR2 FQNEAQ (reference sequence). The CDR3 spans 18 residues. J lost 0 bases, V lost 5 bases, and 8 bases had no gene match. This chain's CDR3 is CASSRGTSGDPSTDTQYF. The CDR3 DNA follows: TGTGCCAGCAGCCGTGGGACTAGCGGGGACCCCAGCACAGATACGCAGTATTTT. The full variable domain, completed using reference TRBV7-9 and TRBJ2-3, is DTGVSQNPRHKITKRGQNVTFRCDPISEHNRLYWYRQTLGQGPEFLTYFQNEAQLEKSRLLSDRFSAERPKGSFSTLEIQRTEQGDSAMYLCASSRGTSGDPSTDTQYFGPGTRLTVL.

The rearrangement joins TRBV5-4 to TRBJ1-1; D gene ambiguous. Per the germline V gene, CDR1 is SGHNT and CDR2 is YYREEE (reference sequence). The CDR3 sequence is 12 residues long. Trimming removed 4 bases at V and 1 base at J, with 5 bases between. The CDR3 DNA reads as TGTGCCAGCAGCGGGCCGAACACTGAAGCTTTCTTT. It yields the protein CASSGPNTEAFF. The full variable domain, completed using reference TRBV5-4 and TRBJ1-1, is ETGVTQSPTHLIKTRGQQVTLRCSSQSGHNTVSWYQQALGQGPQFIFQYYREEENGRGNFPPRFSGLQFPNYSSELNVNALELDDSALYLCASSGPNTEAFFGQGTRLTVV.

This clone has a handful of counts. The genes are TRBV27 and TRBJ1-2; the D is unclear. This CDR3 has 13 amino acids. CDR1 MNHEY and CDR2 SMNVEV come from the germline V gene (reference sequence). Trimming pared 4 bases from V and 1 base from J, leaving 7 bases between. The CDR3 reads CASSSRNNYGYTF. The CDR3 region has the DNA TGTGCCAGCAGTTCTCGTAATAACTATGGCTACACCTTC.

The V gene is TRBV9, the J gene TRBJ2-2; D gene ambiguous. Trimming cost V 7 bases and J 5 bases, with 12 bases left between them. This CDR3 contains 13 residues. Germline-derived CDR1 and CDR2 are SGDLS and YYNGEE. CDR3 DNA: TGTGCCAGCTCGAGAGGTGGTACCGGGGAGCTGTTTTTT. This sequence encodes CASSRGGTGELFF.

The chain carries TRBV6-1 and TRBJ2-5, with 7 bases that match TRBD1. The ends lost 5 bases at V and 5 bases at J; junction bases unmatched: 5. CDR3 size: 13 residues. The V gene's germline CDR1 is MNHNS and CDR2 SASEGT. The CDR3 protein is CASSKGGRETQYF. CDR3 nucleotide sequence: TGTGCCAGCAGTAAAGGGGGCCGTGAGACCCAGTACTTC.

The gene calls are TRBV9 and TRBJ2-1; TRBD1 is a possible D gene (5 bases). The germline gives CDR1 SGDLS, CDR2 YYNGEE. The V end was cut by 0 bases, the J end by 0 bases, with 10 bases between. The CDR3 has 16 amino acids. CDR3 nucleotides: TGTGCCAGCAGCGTAGCCTCCGACAGCTCCTACAATGAGCAGTTCTTC. It specifies CASSVASDSSYNEQFF.

The rearrangement links TRBV5-1 to TRBJ1-2; the match to TRBD1 covers 10 bases. The CDR3 covers 15 residues. The germline V gene has CDR1 SGHRS and CDR2 YFSETQ. V dropped 4 bases and J dropped 6; count of bases not matched to a gene: 9. CDR3 amino acids: CASSQDRGIGNGYTF. The CDR3 region has the DNA TGCGCCAGCAGCCAGGACAGGGGGATCGGGAATGGCTACACCTTC.

This clone came up once. The chain couples TRBV5-1 to TRBJ2-7; TRBD1 might be the D (6 bases). Per the germline V gene, CDR1 is SGHRS and CDR2 is YFSETQ. This CDR3 has 18 residues. Trimming cost V 0 bases and J 2 bases, with 21 bases left between them. Here the CDR3 reads CASSLAEFFSQGTYEQYF. For the CDR3, the DNA is TGCGCCAGCAGCTTGGCGGAGTTCTTTTCCCAGGGGACCTACGAGCAGTACTTC.

This clone was counted once. The chain employs TRBV5-1 and TRBJ1-1; no firm D call. Germline CDR1 is SGHRS and CDR2 is YFSETQ. The CDR3 spans 16 residues. V lost 2 bases to trimming and J lost 0 bases, with 14 bases between them. CDR3 coding DNA: TGCGCCAGCAGCTTTGACAAGAAACGGATGAACACTGAAGCTTTCTTT. Protein sequence: CASSFDKKRMNTEAFF.

This rearrangement joins TRBV7-9 to TRBJ2-7; TRBD1 matches 7 bases. V gave up 7 bases and J gave up 6 bases; unmatched junction bases: 15. CDR3 length: 15 amino acids. Germline V gene sequence: CDR1 SEHNR, CDR2 FQNEAQ (reference sequence). CDR3 DNA sequence: TGTGCCAGCACCCTCAACGGAGACAGGGTATCCGAGCAGTACTTC. As protein: CASTLNGDRVSEQYF.

The CDR3 spells CASSLPHLAGASYEQYF. CDR3 sequence (DNA): TGTGCCAGCAGTTTACCCCATCTAGCGGGGGCCTCCTACGAGCAGTACTTC. This chain connects TRBV28 to TRBJ2-7; TRBD2 agrees at 10 bases. V lost 2 bases, J lost 0 bases, and 7 bases stayed unmatched. Germline CDR1 MDHEN, CDR2 SYDVKM. This CDR3 is 17 amino acids long.

The chain couples TRBV5-4 to TRBJ1-2, with a weak D call TRBD1 (5 bases). In germline, CDR1 is SGHNT, CDR2 YYREEE (reference sequence). Trimming took off 6 bases at V and 1 base at J, with 10 bases between the two ends. CDR3 length equals 13 residues. The CDR3 coding sequence is TGTGCCAGCATAGGGGAGGGTAACTATGGCTACACCTTC. Amino acid sequence: CASIGEGNYGYTF.